Listed below are T cell receptor beta chains from one sample, sequenced in a study of cytomegalovirus exposure and HLA in healthy donors. Clones were sequenced by immunoSEQ multiplex PCR, and TCRdb holds only the in-frame ones, with some missing. The repertoire holds fewer than 200,000 clones, 68% seen once, with approximately 1.5% in the top ten. Sequenced input: PBMCs. These receptors all come from a man in his fifties or sixties in good health and CMV-seronegative. Both conserved end residues are part of each CDR3. D genes are given only for firm matches. Clone size is stated in some rows and not others, as once, few, many or a class when expanded.

J: TRBJ2-5; D: .; size: few; V: TRBV9; DNA: TGTGCCAGCAGCGTAGCTTTTCTAGTCCCCCAAGAGACCCAGTACTTC; CDR3: CASSVAFLVPQETQYF
J: TRBJ1-2; D: .; size: .; V: TRBV7-2; DNA: TGTGCCAGCAGCTTAGATGGAGGGGTGGGTGGCTACACCTTC; CDR3: CASSLDGGVGGYTF
J: TRBJ2-2; D: .; size: .; V: TRBV19; DNA: TGTGCCAGTAGTATAGACGGGACTTCGGCCGGGGAGCTGTTTTTT; CDR3: CASSIDGTSAGELFF
J: TRBJ2-1; D: TRBD2; size: few; V: TRBV7-8; DNA: TGTGCCAGCAGCGAGCGGGGGGCCTCGTCCTACAATGAGCAGTTCTTC; CDR3: CASSERGASSYNEQFF
J: TRBJ1-1; D: .; size: few; V: TRBV18; DNA: TGTGCCAGCTCTCCGTACACAGACACTGAAGCTTTCTTT; CDR3: CASSPYTDTEAFF
J: TRBJ2-7; D: .; size: .; V: TRBV28; DNA: TGTGCCAGCAGTGAGACAACCTACGAGCAGTACTTC; CDR3: CASSETTYEQYF
J: TRBJ1-1; D: .; size: .; V: TRBV12-5; DNA: TGTGCTAGTGGTTTTGCGGGCCGTGAAGCTTTCTTT; CDR3: CASGFAGREAFF
J: TRBJ2-7; D: .; size: .; V: TRBV7-6; DNA: TGTGCCAGCAGCTTAGACAGTAACGAGCAGTACTTC; CDR3: CASSLDSNEQYF
J: TRBJ1-6; D: .; size: .; V: TRBV7-9; DNA: TGTGCCAGCAGCTTAGCGTTAGGGGCTGGTAATTCACCCCTCCACTTT; CDR3: CASSLALGAGNSPLHF
J: TRBJ2-2; D: TRBD1; size: .; V: TRBV27; DNA: TGTGCCAGCAAAAAAGGACAGGGAAACACCGGGGAGCTGTTTTTT; CDR3: CASKKGQGNTGELFF
J: TRBJ2-1; D: .; size: few; V: TRBV6-1; DNA: TGTGCCAGCAGTTCTGGACAGCACAATGAGCAGTTCTTC; CDR3: CASSSGQHNEQFF
J: TRBJ2-7; D: TRBD1; size: .; V: TRBV2; DNA: TGTGCCAGCCAAGGGACAGACTCCTACGAGCAGTACTTC; CDR3: CASQGTDSYEQYF
J: TRBJ1-6; D: .; size: .; V: TRBV2; DNA: TGTGCCAGCAGTCGAACAGTGCCGGTCCACTTT; CDR3: CASSRTVPVHF
J: TRBJ2-5; D: .; size: .; V: TRBV11-2; DNA: TGTGCCAGCAGCCCTTACCAAGAGACCCAGTACTTC; CDR3: CASSPYQETQYF
J: TRBJ2-1; D: .; size: .; V: TRBV5-1; DNA: TGCGCCAGCAGCTTGTTTAGCGGAGAACAGTTCTTC; CDR3: CASSLFSGEQFF
J: TRBJ2-2; D: .; size: once; V: TRBV4-1; DNA: TGCGCCAGCAGCCAAAATGGCCCTCGGCTGTTTTTT; CDR3: CASSQNGPRLFF
J: TRBJ2-2; D: TRBD1; size: .; V: TRBV28; DNA: TGTGCCAGCAGCCGCTCCGGGACAGAAAACACCGGGGAGCTGTTTTTT; CDR3: CASSRSGTENTGELFF
J: TRBJ2-7; D: TRBD1; size: once; V: TRBV5-4; DNA: TGTGCCAGCAGCTTTGGGACAGGCTCCTACGAGCAGTACTTC; CDR3: CASSFGTGSYEQYF
J: TRBJ1-2; D: TRBD1; size: .; V: TRBV7-2; DNA: TGTGCCAGCAGCTTAAGCGCCACACAGGGGGGGGCGGAAAGCTATGGCTACACCTTC; CDR3: CASSLSATQGGAESYGYTF
J: TRBJ2-5; D: .; size: .; V: TRBV19; DNA: TGTGCCAGTAGTATAGTCGAGGGGGAGCAGTACTTC; CDR3: CASSIVEGEQYF
J: TRBJ1-5; D: .; size: .; V: TRBV2; DNA: TGTGCCAGCAGTGTAGGGGGGGATCAGCCCCAGCATTTT; CDR3: CASSVGGDQPQHF
J: TRBJ2-2; D: TRBD2; size: few; V: TRBV5-4; DNA: TGTGCCAGCAGTCTGGGGGGGACCGGGGAGCTGTTTTTT; CDR3: CASSLGGTGELFF
J: TRBJ1-2; D: TRBD1; size: .; V: TRBV29-1; DNA: TGCAGCGTTGGACGGACAGGGGAGGCCTATGGCTACACCTTC; CDR3: CSVGRTGEAYGYTF
J: TRBJ1-1; D: TRBD1; size: .; V: TRBV7-3; DNA: TGTGCCAGCAGCTTGCAATCGACAGGGGTCACTGAAGCTTTCTTT; CDR3: CASSLQSTGVTEAFF